This T cell receptor (beta chain) was identified in a study of blood T cell repertoires in COVID-19. Study in general: COVID-19 samples collected from the United States, Italy and Spain covered acute and convalescent phases. PBMCs, B-cell-depleted T cells, or T cells provided the cDNA or gDNA that made up the material.

The V gene's germline CDR1 is MGHRA and CDR2 YSYEKL. Trimming removed 2 bases at V and 5 bases at J, with 6 bases between. The CDR3 totals 12 residues. This clone was seen once. In the authors' methods: Counts of nucleated cells, estimated from reference gene primer amplification, were obtained. Here immunoSEQ multiplex PCR was the method, and the copy in TCRdb shows in-frame clones only, minus some. V and J calls and clone size are as listed in that table; D and trimming were resolved from the DNA. Of more than 60,000 clones in the sample, about 90% were seen once. The source of this sequence is a man over 45 with acute or convalescent COVID-19. The V gene is TRBV4-1, the J gene TRBJ2-5; the D is unclear. Sample: peripheral blood. CDR3 loop: CASSQPSETQYF. In nucleotides, the CDR3 is TGCGCCAGCAGCCAACCCTCGGAGACCCAGTACTTC.